This entry features one T cell receptor (beta chain) sequence. Germline assignment: CDR1 MGHRA and CDR2 YSYEKL. The CDR3 runs to 16 residues. Trimming cost V 4 bases and J 5 bases; bases outside gene matches: 5. Source study methods: For nucleated cells, counts were estimated from reference gene primer amplification. Assay: immunoSEQ multiplex PCR; the TCRdb copy retains only in-frame clones and omits some. V, J and clone size reflect that table, while D and trimming were determined from the DNA. The data contain approximately 350,000 clones, over 75% of them singletons. This specimen comes from a study of blood T cell repertoires in COVID-19. Across the whole study: Acute and convalescent COVID-19 specimens originated in the United States, Italy and Spain.

Sequencing used PBMCs or T cells enriched from blood (not recorded which). V gene TRBV4-1 combines with J gene TRBJ2-1; TRBD2 matches at 13 bases. This TCR came from a young man who had recovered from COVID-19. The CDR3: CASSPRTSGSHNEQFF. CDR3 bases: TGCGCCAGCAGCCCCCGGACTAGCGGGAGCCACAATGAGCAGTTCTTC.